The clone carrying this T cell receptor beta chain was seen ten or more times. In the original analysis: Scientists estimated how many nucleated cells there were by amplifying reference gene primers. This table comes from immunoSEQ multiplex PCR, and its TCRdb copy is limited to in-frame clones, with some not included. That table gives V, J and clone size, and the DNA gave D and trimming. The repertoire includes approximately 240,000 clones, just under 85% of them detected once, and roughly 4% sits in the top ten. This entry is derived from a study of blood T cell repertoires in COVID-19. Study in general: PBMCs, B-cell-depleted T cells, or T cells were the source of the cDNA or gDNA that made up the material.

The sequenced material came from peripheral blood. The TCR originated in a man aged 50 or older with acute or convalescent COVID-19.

The DNA of the CDR3 is TGTGCCACCCCTCAGTGCGGGACAGGGGTCTACGAGCAGTACTTC. Encoded protein: CATPQCGTGVYEQYF. This chain joins TRBV27 and TRBJ2-7, with TRBD1 matching 10 bases. CDR1 is MNHEY and CDR2 is SMNVEV in the germline V gene (reference sequence). V lost 10 bases and J lost 3; bases outside the gene matches: 12. There are 15 residues in the CDR3.